The present T cell receptor (beta chain) was sequenced within a study of early T cells in non-severe SARS-CoV-2 infection (dated by TCRdb to the early 2020s). Concerning the study at large: Because TCR sequencing relied on bulk RNA taken from unsorted whole blood, pairing of alpha and beta chains was not possible.

The study was a case-control design nested within a healthcare worker cohort in London, UK, with weekly nasopharyngeal swab PCR tests and blood sampling. Healthcare workers were recruited during the week of the UK lockdown, between 23 and 31 March 2020, and followed weekly for up to 16 weeks. The receptor library was made with 5' RACE. For sequencing, a NextSeq 500 was employed. To correct for sequencing error and PCR bias, the TCR library protocol tagged individual cDNA molecules with unique molecular identifiers. Both TCR alpha and beta chains were sequenced, and tight co-correlation was observed between alpha and beta sequence abundances in each sample. In the authors' own workflow: Decombinator V4 was used to perform V gene, J gene and CDR3 annotation of TCR sequences. TCRs were defined as expanded if a significant change between any two time points was detected under a Poisson model with p below 0.0001. TCR abundances were normalised to the total number of TCRs sequenced per sample and were expressed as counts per million. MAIT TCRs were defined by TRAV1-2 paired with TRAJ12, TRAJ20 or TRAJ33, and iNKT TCRs by TRAV10 paired with TRAJ18. VDJdb, accessed 1 November 2021, was searched for CMV, EBV and SARS-CoV-2 annotated TCRs, excluding TCRs annotated for multiple antigens. TCRdb cleaned the public reads at Q25 with fastp, built clones with MiXCR and kept in-frame beta chains. All rows with the same CDR3 protein become a single entry with the most common DNA and genes. TCRdb assigned the V and J calls; the authors' analysis was not used. This sample gives some 35,000 distinct CDR3 sequences in total; 5.5% to 8% of them show up just once. The ten largest account for 24% of the sample.

Looking up the germline V gene yields CDR1 MNHEY and CDR2 SVGAGI. V is cut by 6 bases and J by 4 bases, and the space between the germline ends is 15 bases. The CDR3 sequence holds 14 residues, the cysteine and phenylalanine included. Kept here is only the CDR3 DNA, which spans 42 bases and is read in frame from base 1. The full study reports these points: VDJdb matching was skewed toward anti-spike CD8 responses and likely underestimated virus-specific expansions, missing private and CD4 specificities.

Details on this clonotype: Its binding antigen is unknown. Base quality data are lacking; no much larger clone is found one base away.

The sequence links TRBV6-5 to TRBJ1-2; the D gene is possibly TRBD1, with 5 bases matching. The sample here was whole blood, taken at baseline. This TCR derives from an adult who was a healthcare worker with PCR-confirmed SARS-CoV-2 infection or an uninfected control (not recorded which). The CDR3 protein is CASSPSQASYGYTF. The nucleotides read TGTGCCAGCAGCCCATCACAGGCAAGCTATGGCTACACCTTC.